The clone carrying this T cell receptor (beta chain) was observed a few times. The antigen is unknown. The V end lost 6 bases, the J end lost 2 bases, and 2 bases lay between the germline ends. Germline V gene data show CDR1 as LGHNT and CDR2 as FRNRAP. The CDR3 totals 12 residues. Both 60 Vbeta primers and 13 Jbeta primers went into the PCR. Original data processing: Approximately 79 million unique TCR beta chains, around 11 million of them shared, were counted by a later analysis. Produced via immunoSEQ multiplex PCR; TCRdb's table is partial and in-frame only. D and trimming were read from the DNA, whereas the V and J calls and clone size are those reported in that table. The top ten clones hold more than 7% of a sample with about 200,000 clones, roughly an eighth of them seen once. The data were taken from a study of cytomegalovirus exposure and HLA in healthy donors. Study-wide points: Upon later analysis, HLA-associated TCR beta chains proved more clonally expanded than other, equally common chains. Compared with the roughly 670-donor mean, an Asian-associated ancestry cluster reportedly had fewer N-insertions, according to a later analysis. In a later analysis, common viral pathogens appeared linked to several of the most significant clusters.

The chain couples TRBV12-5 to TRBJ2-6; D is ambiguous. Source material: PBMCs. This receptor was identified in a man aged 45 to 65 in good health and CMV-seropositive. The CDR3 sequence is CASGTGANVLTF. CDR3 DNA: TGTGCTAGTGGCACTGGGGCCAACGTCCTGACTTTC.